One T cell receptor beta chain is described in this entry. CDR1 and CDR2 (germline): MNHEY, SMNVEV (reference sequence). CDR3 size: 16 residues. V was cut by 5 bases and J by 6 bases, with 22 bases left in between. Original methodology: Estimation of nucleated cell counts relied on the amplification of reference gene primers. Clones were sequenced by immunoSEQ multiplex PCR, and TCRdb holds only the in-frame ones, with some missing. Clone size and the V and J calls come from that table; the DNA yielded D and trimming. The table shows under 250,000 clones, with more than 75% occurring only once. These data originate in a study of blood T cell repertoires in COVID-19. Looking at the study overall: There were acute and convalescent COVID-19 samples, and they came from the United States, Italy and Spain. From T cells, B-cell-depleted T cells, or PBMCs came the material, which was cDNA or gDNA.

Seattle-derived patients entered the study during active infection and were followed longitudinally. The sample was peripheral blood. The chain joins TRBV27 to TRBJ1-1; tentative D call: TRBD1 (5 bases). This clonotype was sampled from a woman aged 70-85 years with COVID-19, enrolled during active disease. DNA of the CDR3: TGTGCCAGCAGTGGATACCAACGCAGGGCAACTTCTGAAGCTTTCTTT. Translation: CASSGYQRRATSEAFF.